One and the same sample provided the 25 T cell receptor beta chains below, sequenced in a study of T cell responses to AZD1222 COVID-19 vaccine. The data were produced by immunoSEQ multiplex PCR, yet TCRdb's version contains in-frame clones alone and is incomplete. The profile shows approximately 110,000 clones, approximately 88% of them singletons. Sequenced material: peripheral blood, taken 28 days after the second AZD1222 dose. The source of these receptors is an adult who received the AZD1222 COVID-19 vaccine.

The V call is TRBV9, the J call TRBJ1-6; unclear D gene. The CDR3 is 14 amino acids. Trimming cost V 0 bases and J 5 bases, with 6 bases left between them. Germline assignment: CDR1 SGDLS and CDR2 YYNGEE. CDR3 in DNA: TGTGCCAGCAGCGTAGACGGAAATAATTCACCCCTCCACTTT. It specifies CASSVDGNNSPLHF.

The rearrangement links TRBV6-5 to TRBJ2-2, with D unresolved. There are 14 residues in the CDR3. Trimming took off 6 bases at V and 3 bases at J, with 11 bases between the two ends. Germline CDR1 is MNHEY and CDR2 is SVGAGI. The CDR3 reads CASRGYWDTGELFF. In DNA form, the CDR3 reads TGTGCCAGCAGGGGATATTGGGACACCGGGGAGCTGTTTTTT.

The chain has TRBV19 and TRBJ1-2, with a weak D call TRBD1 (5 bases). The V gene lost 3 bases and the J gene lost 8 bases, with 13 bases spanning the gap. The CDR3 is 13 residues long. From germline, CDR1 is LNHDA and CDR2 SQIVND (reference sequence). In DNA form, the CDR3 reads TGTGCCAGTAGTATTGAGTTGGGGGAAGGCTACACCTTC. Protein: CASSIELGEGYTF.

Only one count was recorded for this clone. The genes are TRBV5-1 and TRBJ1-1; D gene ambiguous. Germline V gene lookup returns CDR1 SGHRS and CDR2 YFSETQ. V gave up 6 bases and J gave up 4 bases, with 16 bases separating them. This CDR3 comprises 14 residues. Here the CDR3 reads CASKSRPIPTEAFF. CDR3 bases: TGCGCCAGCAAATCACGACCAATCCCCACTGAAGCTTTCTTT.

The chain joins TRBV5-6 to TRBJ1-2; a possible D gene is TRBD1 (5 bases). V lost 0 bases to trimming and J lost 7 bases, with 10 bases between them. The germline V gene has CDR1 SGHDT and CDR2 YYEEEE. This CDR3 is built from 13 residues. The CDR3 DNA is TGTGCCAGCAGCTTGGAAGGGGCGGGTGGCTACACCTTC. This encodes CASSLEGAGGYTF.

This chain links TRBV21-1 with TRBJ1-2. TRBV21-1 is listed as a pseudogene. The CDR3 has 15 amino acids. The CDR3 spells CASSKALRGDHGYTF. Here the CDR3 DNA reads TGTGCCAGCAGCAAAGCGCTAAGGGGGGATCATGGCTACACCTTC.

This chain connects TRBV4-3 to TRBJ1-2; a possible D gene is TRBD1 (6 bases). Per the germline V gene, CDR1 is LGHNA and CDR2 is YSLEER. The V end was cut by 2 bases, the J end by 2 bases, with 18 bases between. This CDR3 region has 17 residues. CDR3 DNA: TGCGCCAGCAGCCAAACGGGAGCGGGGGGCATAAACTATGGCTACACCTTC. This gives the protein CASSQTGAGGINYGYTF.

The genes are TRBV7-2 and TRBJ2-2, with D possibly matching TRBD2 (6 bases). V lost 0 bases and J lost 2, with 13 bases in between. The length of the CDR3 is 17 residues. The V gene's germline CDR1 is SGHTA and CDR2 FQGNSA. The CDR3: CASSLAGGHLNTGELFF. CDR3 nucleotides: TGTGCCAGCAGCTTAGCGGGAGGACATCTAAACACCGGGGAGCTGTTTTTT.

The CDR3 DNA reads TGTGCCAGCTCAGTAACGCAGGGTGCAGATACGCAGTATTTT. Translation gives CASSVTQGADTQYF. The genes are TRBV18 and TRBJ2-3; the D gene is possibly TRBD1 (5 bases). V was pared by 5 bases and J by 4 bases, with 13 bases between. The CDR3 loop spans 14 amino acids. Germline V gene lookup returns CDR1 KGHSH and CDR2 LQKENI. The variable domain in full, with the rest retrieved from reference TRBV18 and TRBJ2-3, is NAGVMQNPRHLVRRRGQEARLRCSPMKGHSHVYWYRQLPEEGLKFMVYLQKENIIDESGMPKERFSAEFPKEGPSILRIQQVVRGDSAAYFCASSVTQGADTQYFGPGTRLTVL.

This chain joins TRBV7-2 and TRBJ2-2, with D hard to call. The CDR3 totals 13 residues. V lost 3 bases and J 0 bases, leaving 2 bases between the germline ends. The germline CDR1 and CDR2 sequences are SGHTA and FQGNSA. CDR3 coding DNA: TGTGCCAGCAGCTTGACGAACACCGGGGAGCTGTTTTTT. It translates to CASSLTNTGELFF. Using reference TRBV7-2 and TRBJ2-2 for the parts outside the CDR3, the full variable domain is GAGVSQSPSNKVTEKGKDVELRCDPISGHTALYWYRQSLGQGLEFLIYFQGNSAPDKSGLPSDRFSAERTGGSVSTLTIQRTQQEDSAVYLCASSLTNTGELFFGEGSRLTVL.

Only a few counts were recorded for this clone. The chain is built from TRBV6-5 and TRBJ1-5; no firm D call. Trimming stripped 8 bases from V and 6 bases from J, with 14 bases between. Germline-derived CDR1 and CDR2 are MNHEY and SVGAGI. This CDR3 is 13 amino acids long. Written as DNA, the CDR3 is TGTGCCAGCCGACTTACGGCCGGTCAGCCCCAGCATTTT. It yields the protein CASRLTAGQPQHF.

The chain recombines TRBV21-1 with TRBJ1-6. TRBV21-1 is an annotated pseudogene. This CDR3 has 15 amino acids. The CDR3 DNA reads TGTGCCAGCAGCAAGGATAAATCTCGGAATTCACCCCTCCACTTT. Translated, it gives CASSKDKSRNSPLHF.

This clone was seen a single time. The rearrangement links TRBV6-5 to TRBJ2-5; 9 bases map to TRBD2. The CDR3 contains 15 residues. CDR1 is MNHEY, CDR2 SVGAGI, per germline. V trimming: 1 base; J trimming: 5 bases; junction bases outside the gene matches: 5. CDR3 in DNA: TGTGCCAGCAGTTACTTGCGGGGGGGCGAGGAGACCCAGTACTTC. This encodes CASSYLRGGEETQYF.

The chain links TRBV5-1 to TRBJ2-7, with D tentatively TRBD2 (5 bases). This CDR3 region has 15 residues. V was cut by 0 bases and J by 5 bases, with 15 bases left in between. CDR1 is SGHRS, CDR2 YFSETQ, per germline. In DNA, the CDR3 is TGCGCCAGCAGCTTGGTATCTGGCCCCGGGGACGAGCAGTACTTC. Residues: CASSLVSGPGDEQYF.

The gene calls are TRBV2 and TRBJ1-4; D call uncertain. Germline CDR1 is SNHLY and CDR2 is FYNNEI. This CDR3 has 11 residues. Trimming took off 2 bases at V and 11 bases at J, with 6 bases between the two ends. CDR3: CASSELGKLFF. The CDR3 DNA is TGTGCCAGCAGTGAACTGGGGAAACTGTTTTTT.

The gene calls are TRBV10-3 and TRBJ2-5; TRBD1 matches 7 bases. After removal of 6 bases from V and 1 base from J, the junction contained 11 bases not matched to a gene. This CDR3 spans 16 amino acids. Germline CDR1 and CDR2: ENHRY and SYGVKD. DNA for the CDR3: TGTGCCATCAGCGAGCGTGAAACAGGGGCCCAAGAGACCCAGTACTTC. Amino acids: CAISERETGAQETQYF.

V and J are TRBV19 and TRBJ2-4, with 7 bases fitting TRBD1. Germline assignment: CDR1 LNHDA and CDR2 SQIVND (reference sequence). Trimming removed 3 bases from V and 8 bases from J; junction bases left unmatched: 7. The CDR3 length is 14 residues. Here the CDR3 DNA reads TGTGCCAGTAGTATCTGGCAGGGGGTGTACATTCAGTACTTC. As protein: CASSIWQGVYIQYF.

The chain carries TRBV27 and TRBJ2-1; 9 bases are shared with TRBD2. The CDR3 is made up of 17 amino acids. The germline CDR1 and CDR2 sequences are MNHEY and SMNVEV (reference sequence). The V and J ends lost 5 bases and 9 bases, in that order; junction bases with no gene match: 17. CDR3 in DNA: TGTGCCAGCAGTAGGCTTCCGGGACTAGCCGAAAGGGTTGAGCAGTTCTTC. Translated: CASSRLPGLAERVEQFF.

The chain employs TRBV9 and TRBJ1-2; a weak D match, TRBD1 (5 bases). V shed 3 bases and J shed 9 bases, with 18 bases lying between them. The CDR3 extends over 14 amino acids. Germline V gives CDR1 SGDLS, CDR2 YYNGEE. The CDR3 is CASSDDRTIWSYTF. For the CDR3, the DNA is TGTGCCAGCAGCGACGACAGAACTATATGGAGCTACACCTTC.

CDR3 region: CASGNLYEQYF. The CDR3 DNA sequence: TGTGCCAGCGGAAATCTCTACGAGCAGTACTTC. The rearrangement joins TRBV27 to TRBJ2-7; no clear D. CDR1 is MNHEY and CDR2 is SMNVEV in the germline V gene (reference sequence). With 8 bases removed from V and 3 bases from J, the gap between germline ends came to 8 bases. The CDR3 consists of 11 residues.

Turning to this clone: A much larger clone differs by one base, so this may be a read error. The V gene is TRBV28, the J gene TRBJ1-1; D gene uncertain. V lost 2 bases and J 1 base, leaving 5 bases between the germline ends. The CDR3 is made up of 13 amino acids. The germline V gene has CDR1 MDHEN and CDR2 SYDVKM. The CDR3 sequence: CASSLKENTEAFF. The DNA of the CDR3 is TGTGCCAGCAGTTTAAAAGAGAACACTGAAGCTTTCTTT. The full variable domain, completed using reference TRBV28 and TRBJ1-1, is DVKVTQSSRYLVKRTGEKVFLECVQDMDHENMFWYRQDPGLGLRLIYFSYDVKMKEKGDIPEGYSVSREKKERFSLILESASTNQTSMYLCASSLKENTEAFFGQGTRLTVV.

This clone was picked up one time. The genes are TRBV27 and TRBJ1-4, with a weak D call TRBD1 (5 bases). This CDR3 contains 16 residues. Germline CDR1 reads MNHEY; CDR2 reads SMNVEV (reference sequence). Trimming removed 7 bases from V and 5 bases from J, with 20 bases in between. The DNA of the CDR3 is TGTGCCAGCACCCCCACCTCCCGGGGGAGGAATGAAAAACTGTTTTTT. Protein: CASTPTSRGRNEKLFF. Looking up the rest from reference TRBV27 and TRBJ1-4 gives the full variable domain: EAQVTQNPRYLITVTGKKLTVTCSQNMNHEYMSWYRQDPGLGLRQIYYSMNVEVTDKGDVPEGYKVSRKEKRNFPLILESPSPNQTSLYFCASTPTSRGRNEKLFFGSGTQLSVL.

The chain couples TRBV19 to TRBJ2-7; D tentatively fits TRBD1 or TRBD2 (5 bases each). The CDR3 covers 13 residues. In germline, CDR1 is LNHDA, CDR2 SQIVND (reference sequence). CDR3 region: CAVGAGNTYEQYF. CDR3 DNA sequence: TGTGCTGTCGGGGCAGGGAATACCTACGAGCAGTACTTC.

The rearrangement uses TRBV6-5 and TRBJ2-7, with 9 bases that match TRBD2. The CDR3 is 15 residues long. Germline-derived CDR1 and CDR2 are MNHEY and SVGAGI. V lost 0 bases and J lost 2; bases outside the gene matches: 2. The CDR3 bases are TGTGCCAGCAGTTACTCGAAGCGGGGGGCCTACGAGCAGTACTTC. Its translation: CASSYSKRGAYEQYF.

The chain employs TRBV29-1 and TRBJ2-1, with 7 bases aligning to TRBD1. After removal of 0 bases from V and 0 bases from J, the junction contained 5 bases not matched to a gene. Germline CDR1 reads SQVTM; CDR2 reads ANQGSEA. This CDR3 region has 16 residues. CDR3 nucleotides: TGCAGCGTTGAAGACCCGGACAGGAGCTCCTACAATGAGCAGTTCTTC. It is translated as CSVEDPDRSSYNEQFF.